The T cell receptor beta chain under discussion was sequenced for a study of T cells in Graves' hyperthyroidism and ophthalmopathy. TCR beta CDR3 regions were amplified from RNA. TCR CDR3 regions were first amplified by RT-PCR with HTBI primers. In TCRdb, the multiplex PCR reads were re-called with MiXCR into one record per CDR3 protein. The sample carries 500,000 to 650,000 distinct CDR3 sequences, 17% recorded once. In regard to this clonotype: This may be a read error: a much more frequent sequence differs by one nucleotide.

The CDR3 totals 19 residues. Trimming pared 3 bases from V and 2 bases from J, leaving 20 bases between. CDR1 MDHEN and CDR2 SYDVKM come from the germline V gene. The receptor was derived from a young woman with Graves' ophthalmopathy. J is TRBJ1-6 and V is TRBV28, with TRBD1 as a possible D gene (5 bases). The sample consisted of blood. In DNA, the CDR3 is TGTGCCAGCAGTTTGGCCCCGGGACCGCCGAGCCCCTATAATTCACCCCTCCACTTT. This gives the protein CASSLAPGPPSPYNSPLHF.